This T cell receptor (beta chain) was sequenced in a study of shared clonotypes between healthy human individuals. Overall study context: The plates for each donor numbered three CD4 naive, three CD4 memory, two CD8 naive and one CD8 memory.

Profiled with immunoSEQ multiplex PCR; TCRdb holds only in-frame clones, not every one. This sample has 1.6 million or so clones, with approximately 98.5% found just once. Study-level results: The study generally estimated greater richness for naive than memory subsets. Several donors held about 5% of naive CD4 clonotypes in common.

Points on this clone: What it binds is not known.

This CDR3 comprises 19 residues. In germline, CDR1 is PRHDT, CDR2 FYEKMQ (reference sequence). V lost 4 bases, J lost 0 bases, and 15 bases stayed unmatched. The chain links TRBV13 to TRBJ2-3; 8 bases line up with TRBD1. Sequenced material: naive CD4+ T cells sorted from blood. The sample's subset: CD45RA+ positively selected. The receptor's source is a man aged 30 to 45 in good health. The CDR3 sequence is CASSSGQGSPLASTDTQYF. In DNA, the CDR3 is TGTGCCAGCAGCTCTGGACAGGGCTCCCCCCTTGCTAGCACAGATACGCAGTATTTT.